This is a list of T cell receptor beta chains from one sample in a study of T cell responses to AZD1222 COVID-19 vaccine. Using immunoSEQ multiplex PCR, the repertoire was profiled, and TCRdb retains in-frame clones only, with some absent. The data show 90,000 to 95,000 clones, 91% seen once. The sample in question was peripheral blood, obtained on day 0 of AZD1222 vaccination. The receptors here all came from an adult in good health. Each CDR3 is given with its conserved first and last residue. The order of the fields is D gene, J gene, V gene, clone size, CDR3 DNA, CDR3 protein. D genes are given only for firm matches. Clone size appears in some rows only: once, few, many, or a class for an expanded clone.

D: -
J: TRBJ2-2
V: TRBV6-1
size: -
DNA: TGTGCCAGCAGTGATAATCCATACACCGGGGAGCTGTTTTTT
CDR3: CASSDNPYTGELFF

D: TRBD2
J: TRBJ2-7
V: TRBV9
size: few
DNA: TGTGCCAGCAGCGCCCGGGAGGGCTCCTACGAGCAGTACTTC
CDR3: CASSAREGSYEQYF

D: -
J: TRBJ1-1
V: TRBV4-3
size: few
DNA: TGCGCCAGCAGCCAAGCACGGGTCATGAACACTGAAGCTTTCTTT
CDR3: CASSQARVMNTEAFF

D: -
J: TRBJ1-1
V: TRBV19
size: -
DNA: TGTGCCAGTAGTGCTTTGGGGGCAGCCGAAGCTTTCTTT
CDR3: CASSALGAAEAFF

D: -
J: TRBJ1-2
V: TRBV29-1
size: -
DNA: TGCAGCGTTGGCACTAACTATGGCTACACCTTC
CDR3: CSVGTNYGYTF

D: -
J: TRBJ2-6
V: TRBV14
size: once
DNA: TGTGCCAGCAGCTCCCACCACTTTGGGGCCAACGTCCTGACTTTC
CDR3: CASSSHHFGANVLTF

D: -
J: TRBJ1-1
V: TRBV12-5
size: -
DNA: TGTGCTAGTGTTCGAGCGGGGGGCTACACTGAAGCTTTCTTT
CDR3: CASVRAGGYTEAFF

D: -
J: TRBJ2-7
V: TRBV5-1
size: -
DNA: TGCGCCAGCAGCCCCGACAGTTCCCCGTTATACGAGCAGTACTTC
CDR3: CASSPDSSPLYEQYF

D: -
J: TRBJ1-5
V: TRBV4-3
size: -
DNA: TGCGCCAGCAGCCAAGATCACTGGGGGAATCAGCCCCAGCATTTT
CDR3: CASSQDHWGNQPQHF

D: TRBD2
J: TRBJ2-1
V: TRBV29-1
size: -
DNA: TGCAGCGTAGACAGAAGGAAGCTAGCGGGAGGTCATGAGCAGTTCTTC
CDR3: CSVDRRKLAGGHEQFF

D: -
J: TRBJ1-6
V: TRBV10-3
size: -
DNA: TGTGCCATCAGTGAGTCGGGACAAAGTAAGAATTCACCCCTCCACTTT
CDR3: CAISESGQSKNSPLHF

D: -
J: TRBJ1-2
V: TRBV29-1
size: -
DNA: TGCAGCCCCCTGCGCACGGACTATGGCTACACCTTC
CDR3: CSPLRTDYGYTF

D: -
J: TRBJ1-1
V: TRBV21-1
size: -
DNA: TGTGCCGGCAGCAAACCCCACAGGGAGGGTAATGGGGACACTGAAGCTTTCTTT
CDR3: CAGSKPHREGNGDTEAFF

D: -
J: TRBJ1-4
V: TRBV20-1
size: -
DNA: TGCAGTGCCCTGTGGGATGAAAAACTGTTTTTT
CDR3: CSALWDEKLFF

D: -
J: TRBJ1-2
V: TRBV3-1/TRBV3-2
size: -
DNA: TGTGCCAGCACCAAAGGGGGACATGGCTACACCTTC
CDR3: CASTKGGHGYTF

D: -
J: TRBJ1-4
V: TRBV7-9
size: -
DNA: TGTGCCAGCACCACCCCCCAGGCGGGAGGGGGACCAAAACTGTTTTTT
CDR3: CASTTPQAGGGPKLFF

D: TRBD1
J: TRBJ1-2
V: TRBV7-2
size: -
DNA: TGTGCCAGCAGCTTAGCAAGGACAGGGTTAAACTATGGCTACACCTTC
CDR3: CASSLARTGLNYGYTF

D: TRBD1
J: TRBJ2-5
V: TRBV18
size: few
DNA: TGTGCCAGCTCACCATACACAACAGGGGGAGGTCGAGAGACCCAGTACTTC
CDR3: CASSPYTTGGGRETQYF